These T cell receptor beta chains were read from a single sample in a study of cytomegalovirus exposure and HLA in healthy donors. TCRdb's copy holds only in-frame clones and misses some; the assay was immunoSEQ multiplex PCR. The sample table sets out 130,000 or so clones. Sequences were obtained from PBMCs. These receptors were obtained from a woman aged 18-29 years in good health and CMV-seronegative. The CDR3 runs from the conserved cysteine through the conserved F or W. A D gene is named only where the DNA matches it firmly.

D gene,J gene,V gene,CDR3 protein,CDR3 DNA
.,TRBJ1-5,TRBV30,CAWSLGAVLEPQHF,TGTGCCTGGAGTTTAGGGGCAGTGTTGGAGCCCCAGCATTTT
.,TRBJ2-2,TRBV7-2,CASSLFGLHTGELFF,TGTGCCAGCAGCTTATTCGGTTTGCACACCGGGGAGCTGTTTTTT
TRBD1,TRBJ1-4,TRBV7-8,CASSPLQGSTNEKLFF,TGTGCCAGCAGCCCACTACAGGGGTCAACTAATGAAAAACTGTTTTTT
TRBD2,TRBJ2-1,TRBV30,CAWSGKTSGRRNEQFF,TGTGCCTGGAGCGGAAAGACTAGCGGGAGGAGAAATGAGCAGTTCTTC
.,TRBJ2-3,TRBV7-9,CASSLGSLDTQYF,TGTGCCAGCAGCCTCGGGTCGTTAGATACGCAGTATTTT
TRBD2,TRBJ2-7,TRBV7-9,CASSSTSGDYEQYF,TGTGCCAGCAGCTCGACTAGCGGGGACTACGAGCAGTACTTC
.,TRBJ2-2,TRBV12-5,CASGYTMTGLLTGELFF,TGTGCTAGTGGTTACACAATGACAGGCCTACTCACCGGGGAGCTGTTTTTT
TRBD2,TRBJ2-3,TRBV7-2,CASSSGLVTDTQYF,TGTGCCAGCAGCTCGGGACTAGTCACAGATACGCAGTATTTT
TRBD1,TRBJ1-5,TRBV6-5,CASRSGGSNQPQHF,TGTGCCAGCAGATCAGGGGGGAGCAATCAGCCCCAGCATTTT
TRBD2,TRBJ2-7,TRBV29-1,CSVSPSGRLIYEQYF,TGCAGCGTTTCACCCAGCGGGAGGTTAATCTACGAGCAGTACTTC
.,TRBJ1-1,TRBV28,CASRLQLRAFF,TGTGCCAGCAGGCTCCAATTGCGGGCTTTCTTT
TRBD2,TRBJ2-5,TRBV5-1,CASSRGGSGVGQETQYF,TGCGCCAGCAGCAGGGGTGGTAGCGGGGTTGGCCAAGAGACCCAGTACTTC
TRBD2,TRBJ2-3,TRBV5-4,CASSLGGSGSTDTQYF,TGTGCCAGCAGCTTGGGAGGTAGCGGGAGCACAGATACGCAGTATTTT
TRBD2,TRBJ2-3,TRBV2,CASRRPTSGRPGTQYF,TGTGCCAGCAGGAGGCCTACTAGCGGGAGGCCCGGTACGCAGTATTTT
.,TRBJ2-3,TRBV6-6,CASSYGLPGADTQYF,TGTGCCAGCAGTTACGGCCTACCCGGGGCAGATACGCAGTATTTT
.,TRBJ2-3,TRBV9,CASSELSSYSTDTQYF,TGTGCCAGCAGCGAACTATCATCCTATAGCACAGATACGCAGTATTTT
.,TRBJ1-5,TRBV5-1,CASSLRRTPYAYSNQPQHF,TGCGCCAGCAGCTTGAGACGGACACCATACGCCTATAGCAATCAGCCCCAGCATTTT
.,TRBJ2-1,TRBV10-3,CAINQEGATYNEQFF,TGTGCCATCAACCAGGAAGGGGCCACCTACAATGAGCAGTTCTTC
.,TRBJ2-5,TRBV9,CASSVGGGETQYF,TGTGCCAGCAGCGTAGGAGGGGGAGAGACCCAGTACTTC
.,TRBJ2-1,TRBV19,CASSSWADSYNEQFF,TGTGCCAGTAGTTCCTGGGCCGACTCCTACAATGAGCAGTTCTTC